These 22 T cell receptor beta chains originate from one sample sequenced in a study of blood T cell repertoires in COVID-19. Generated by immunoSEQ multiplex PCR, the TCRdb table keeps only in-frame clones and is missing some. Here the sample spans under 200,000 clones, 84% being singletons. The sample comprised peripheral blood. The source of these receptors is a man between 18 and 35 years old with active or convalescent COVID-19.

The rearrangement joins TRBV2 to TRBJ2-3; a weak D match, TRBD2 (5 bases). The V gene lost 7 bases and the J gene lost 7 bases, with 15 bases spanning the gap. The CDR3 totals 13 residues. In germline, CDR1 is SNHLY, CDR2 FYNNEI. In nucleotides, the CDR3 is TGTGCCAGCATGGTCTCGACGGGGAATACGCAGTATTTT. This sequence encodes CASMVSTGNTQYF.

This chain connects TRBV3-1 (or the pseudogene TRBV3-2) to TRBJ1-1, with 7 bases fitting TRBD1. The CDR3 is 14 residues long. Trimming took 3 bases from V and 3 from J; bases not matched to a gene: 4. Germline V CDR1 and CDR2: LGHDT, YNNKEL (reference sequence). CDR3 loop: CASSHLTGDTEAFF. CDR3 nucleotides: TGTGCCAGCAGCCATCTTACAGGGGACACTGAAGCTTTCTTT.

The chain joins TRBV5-6 to TRBJ2-1, with TRBD2 identical over 8 bases. CDR3 size: 13 residues. Germline-derived CDR1 and CDR2 are SGHDT and YYEEEE. With V trimmed by 0 bases and J by 14 bases, 7 bases remained unmatched. The CDR3 sequence is CASSLVSGGVEFF. The CDR3 nucleotides read TGTGCCAGCAGCTTGGTAAGCGGGGGAGTGGAGTTCTTC.

This clone was recorded once. V gene TRBV29-1 combines with J gene TRBJ2-7, with D possibly being TRBD2 (6 bases). This CDR3 has 11 residues. Germline CDR1 and CDR2: SQVTM and ANQGSEA. V was cut by 4 bases and J by 5 bases, with 9 bases left in between. DNA for the CDR3: TGCAGCGTTGTGGCGGGGAACGAGCAGTACTTC. This translates into CSVVAGNEQYF.

The chain is built from TRBV19 and TRBJ2-1, with TRBD1 matching 7 bases. The junction had 5 bases not matched to a gene; V was cut back by 3 bases and J by 3 bases. CDR1 and CDR2 (germline): LNHDA, SQIVND (reference sequence). This CDR3 contains 15 residues. The CDR3 is CASSMFRTGYNEQFF. CDR3 nucleotides: TGTGCCAGTAGTATGTTTAGGACAGGCTACAATGAGCAGTTCTTC.

The rearrangement uses TRBV5-4 and TRBJ1-4; D not certain. The CDR3 covers 14 residues. The germline gives CDR1 SGHNT, CDR2 YYREEE (reference sequence). V lost 9 bases and J lost 3, with 15 bases in between. CDR3 residues: CATRRDGANEKLFF. The CDR3 nucleotides read TGTGCCACCAGGCGTGACGGGGCTAATGAAAAACTGTTTTTT.

This chain uses TRBV9 with TRBJ2-2; 9 bases agree with TRBD2. The V and J ends lost 4 bases and 5 bases, in that order; junction bases with no gene match: 9. This CDR3 region has 16 residues. Germline CDR1 SGDLS, CDR2 YYNGEE. CDR3 protein: CASSPPSSGKTGELFF. The CDR3 DNA reads TGTGCCAGCAGCCCTCCATCTAGCGGGAAGACCGGGGAGCTGTTTTTT. The whole variable domain, remainder taken from reference TRBV9 and TRBJ2-2, is DSGVTQTPKHLITATGQRVTLRCSPRSGDLSVYWYQQSLDQGLQFLIQYYNGEERAKGNILERFSAQQFPDLHSELNLSSLELGDSALYFCASSPPSSGKTGELFFGEGSRLTVL.

The V gene is TRBV19, the J gene TRBJ1-3, with D perhaps matching TRBD1 (5 bases). The CDR3 spans 14 residues. With 7 bases removed from V and 1 base from J, the gap between germline ends came to 11 bases. Germline loops: CDR1 LNHDA, CDR2 SQIVND (reference sequence). In DNA, the CDR3 is TGTGCCAGTAAAATAAGGGGATCTGGAAACACCATATATTTT. The encoded protein is CASKIRGSGNTIYF.

This sequence joins TRBV6-5 and TRBJ1-6; D is ambiguous. CDR1 MNHEY and CDR2 SVGAGI come from the germline V gene. Trimming left V 5 bases short and J 7 bases short, with 15 bases between. The CDR3 covers 15 residues. DNA for the CDR3: TGTGCCAGCAGTAGCCGGAGTCTCGTGAATTCACCCCTCCACTTT. Its translation is CASSSRSLVNSPLHF.

The CDR3 bases are TGTGCCAGCTCACGCGGACAGAAGGGCGACGAGCAGTACTTC. It translates to CASSRGQKGDEQYF. The gene calls are TRBV18 and TRBJ2-7; D is perhaps TRBD1 (6 bases). The CDR3 runs to 14 residues. In germline, CDR1 is KGHSH, CDR2 LQKENI. The V end was cut by 4 bases, the J end by 5 bases, with 15 bases between.

The rearrangement links TRBV4-1 to TRBJ1-3, with 7 bases that match TRBD1. Trimming took 3 bases from V and 0 from J; bases not matched to a gene: 5. The germline V gene encodes CDR1 MGHRA and CDR2 YSYEKL. The CDR3 runs 16 residues. The CDR3 nucleotides read TGCGCCAGCAGCCAGGCTTCAGGGGGCTCTGGAAACACCATATATTTT. Protein sequence: CASSQASGGSGNTIYF.

The rearrangement joins TRBV7-9 to TRBJ1-4; D is unclear. Trimming removed 6 bases from V and 2 bases from J, with 13 bases in between. In germline, CDR1 is SEHNR, CDR2 FQNEAQ (reference sequence). The CDR3 consists of 15 residues. For the CDR3, the DNA is TGTGCCAGCAGTTTAACGTTCCAGACTAATGAAAAACTGTTTTTT. Its protein product is CASSLTFQTNEKLFF.

The chain carries TRBV7-5 and TRBJ2-5; the table calls TRBD1, which could not be checked here. TRBV7-5 is a pseudogene. CDR3 size: 17 residues. The CDR3 region is CARSRHRGQRVQETQYF. The CDR3 nucleotides read TGTGCCAGAAGCCGCCACCGCGGACAGAGGGTTCAAGAGACCCAGTACTTC.

This chain links TRBV4-1 with TRBJ1-5; TRBD1 might be the D (6 bases). Trimming removed 3 bases at V and 4 bases at J, with 13 bases between. The CDR3 has 15 amino acids. Germline-derived CDR1 and CDR2 are MGHRA and YSYEKL. Written as DNA, the CDR3 is TGCGCCAGCAGCCATTCGCCGGGACAAAATCAGCCCCAGCATTTT. This codes for CASSHSPGQNQPQHF.

This chain links TRBV25-1 with TRBJ1-2; TRBD1 agrees at 12 bases. Trimming removed 4 bases from V and 7 bases from J; junction bases left unmatched: 7. This CDR3 region has 15 residues. CDR1 is MGHDK and CDR2 is SYGVNS in the germline V gene. The CDR3 region has the DNA TGTGCCAGCAGTGCGGCGAGGGACAGGGGGCTTGGCTACACCTTC. The encoded protein is CASSAARDRGLGYTF.

V usage is TRBV11-3 and J usage is TRBJ2-3, with 7 bases that match TRBD2. With 5 bases clipped from V and 5 bases from J, the junction kept 7 bases outside the gene matches. Germline V lookup: CDR1 SGHNT, CDR2 YENEEA. This CDR3 spans 14 amino acids. The CDR3 sequence: CASSRTGGGDTQYF. CDR3 coding DNA: TGTGCCAGCAGCCGAACCGGCGGGGGAGATACGCAGTATTTT.

The chain recombines TRBV28 with TRBJ2-5; D is perhaps TRBD2 (6 bases). Per germline, CDR1 MDHEN and CDR2 SYDVKM. V dropped 7 bases and J dropped 5 bases, with 14 bases sitting between them. The CDR3 sequence is 13 residues long. The CDR3 sequence is CASKLGGRETQYF. CDR3 nucleotides: TGTGCCAGCAAGTTGGGAGGTCGGGAGACCCAGTACTTC. The full variable domain, completed using reference TRBV28 and TRBJ2-5, is DVKVTQSSRYLVKRTGEKVFLECVQDMDHENMFWYRQDPGLGLRLIYFSYDVKMKEKGDIPEGYSVSREKKERFSLILESASTNQTSMYLCASKLGGRETQYFGPGTRLLVL.

The rearrangement joins TRBV3-1 (or the pseudogene TRBV3-2) to TRBJ2-1; TRBD2 agrees at 7 bases. CDR1 is LGHDT and CDR2 is YNNKEL in the germline V gene (reference sequence). V was clipped by 0 bases and J by 3 bases; unmatched bases: 2. The CDR3 totals 15 residues. The CDR3 protein is CASSQDGGNYNEQFF. CDR3 nucleotide sequence: TGTGCCAGCAGCCAAGACGGGGGGAACTACAATGAGCAGTTCTTC.

The chain has TRBV6-2 or TRBV6-3 and TRBJ2-7, with 10 bases fitting TRBD2. V lost 2 bases to trimming and J lost 2 bases; unmatched junction nucleotides: 3. The germline CDR1 and CDR2 sequences are MNHEY and SVGEGT. This CDR3 has 15 amino acids. CDR3 sequence: CASSYRTSGPYEQYF. DNA for the CDR3: TGTGCCAGCAGTTACAGGACTAGCGGACCCTACGAGCAGTACTTC.

V usage is TRBV5-5 and J usage is TRBJ1-5; D is uncertain. V lost 2 bases, J lost 0 bases, and 9 bases lay in between. The length of the CDR3 is 15 residues. Germline lookup yields CDR1 SGHKS and CDR2 YYEKEE (reference sequence). As DNA, the CDR3 is TGTGCCAGCAGCTTATCCAGGTATAGCAATCAGCCCCAGCATTTT. It translates to CASSLSRYSNQPQHF.

V and J are TRBV10-1 and TRBJ2-3, with TRBD2 matching over 7 bases. J gave up 7 bases and V 0 bases, and 13 bases lay outside the gene matches. The CDR3 has 17 amino acids. Germline lookup yields CDR1 WNHNN and CDR2 SYGVQD (reference sequence). This CDR3 is CASSESGGSAIIHTQYF. CDR3 DNA sequence: TGCGCCAGCAGTGAGTCGGGGGGGAGCGCAATCATCCATACGCAGTATTTT.

V is TRBV5-4 and J is TRBJ1-3; TRBD1 aligns across 7 bases. CDR1 is SGHNT, CDR2 YYREEE, per germline (reference sequence). With 0 bases clipped from V and 0 bases from J, the junction kept 3 bases outside the gene matches. The CDR3 consists of 16 residues. Written as DNA, the CDR3 is TGTGCCAGCAGCTTGGGACAGGGAAGCTCTGGAAACACCATATATTTT. Protein: CASSLGQGSSGNTIYF.